The next 9 T cell receptor beta chains were all read from a single sample in a study of human T cells and chemical hapten exposure. MiXCR, run by TCRdb on the RACE reads, gives a single entry per CDR3 protein. Of some 71,000 distinct CDR3 sequences detected, about a tenth appear once; the ten largest clones hold roughly 7%. Time point meaning: patch test 2, 6 weeks after DPC sensitization. Treatment noted: therapeutic diphenylcyclopropenone sensitization with weekly scalp DPC. Specimen: whole blood, collected in connection with sensitization to the hapten diphenylcyclopropenone (DPC). All receptors derive from a woman in her forties or fifties with alopecia areata. Some clones in this sample may be carry-over from other donors' samples.

The chain carries TRBV20-1 and TRBJ1-1; 11 bases are a match to TRBD1. Per the germline V gene, CDR1 is DFQATT and CDR2 is SNEGSKA (reference sequence). The CDR3 has 14 residues. CDR3 DNA: TGCGGCAGACCGGGACAGGGGGGAGGTACTGAAGCTTTCTTT. Translation: CGRPGQGGGTEAFF.

This clonotype was counted a few times. The chain joins TRBV29-1 to TRBJ2-1, with D uncertain. CDR1 is SQVTM, CDR2 ANQGSEA, per germline. The CDR3 runs to 13 residues. The V end lost 2 bases, the J end lost 2 bases, and 7 bases lay between the germline ends. The CDR3 coding sequence is TGCAGCGTTGAACGTGGGACCTACAATGAGCAGTTCTTC. Amino acid sequence: CSVERGTYNEQFF.

V gene TRBV5-1 combines with J gene TRBJ2-7, with D possibly matching TRBD2 (6 bases). Germline CDR1 reads SGHRS; CDR2 reads YFSETQ. Trimming pared 0 bases from V and 5 bases from J, leaving 15 bases between. The CDR3 consists of 15 residues. The CDR3 here is CASSLDGGAEDEQYF. The CDR3 DNA sequence: TGCGCCAGCAGCTTGGATGGAGGGGCCGAGGACGAGCAGTACTTC.

This clonotype has only a few counts. The CDR3 loop is CASSIGTSGRTSTDTQYF. The CDR3 coding sequence is TGCGCCAGCAGCATTGGGACTAGCGGGAGGACTAGCACAGATACGCAGTATTTT. The chain links TRBV5-1 to TRBJ2-3; the match to TRBD2 covers 15 bases. This CDR3 is 18 amino acids long. Germline V CDR1 and CDR2: SGHRS, YFSETQ. The junction had 6 bases not matched to a gene; V was cut back by 4 bases and J by 0 bases.

V usage is TRBV5-4 and J usage is TRBJ2-1; 12 positions agree with TRBD2. V shed 5 bases and J 8 bases; nucleotides not matched to a gene: 2. The CDR3 runs to 13 residues. The germline V gene encodes CDR1 SGHNT and CDR2 YYREEE (reference sequence). CDR3 loop: CASSLAGGHEQFF. Here the CDR3 DNA reads TGTGCCAGCAGTCTAGCGGGAGGGCATGAGCAGTTCTTC.

CDR3: CAISESTSGYHEQFF. DNA for the CDR3: TGTGCCATCAGTGAGTCGACAAGTGGGTACCATGAGCAGTTCTTC. V usage is TRBV10-3 and J usage is TRBJ2-1; unclear D gene. This CDR3 spans 15 amino acids. The V gene lost 0 bases and the J gene lost 8 bases, with 14 bases spanning the gap. In germline, CDR1 is ENHRY, CDR2 SYGVKD.

There are a few counts of this clonotype. The gene calls are TRBV19 and TRBJ1-5, with 7 nucleotides matching TRBD1. This CDR3 spans 16 amino acids. Germline V gene lookup returns CDR1 LNHDA and CDR2 SQIVND (reference sequence). Trimming took 4 bases from V and 0 from J; bases not matched to a gene: 6. The CDR3 bases are TGTGCCAGTAGTAGATGGACAGGCGATAGCAATCAGCCCCAGCATTTT. Amino acids: CASSRWTGDSNQPQHF.

This chain connects TRBV18 to TRBJ2-1; TRBD2 matches at 8 bases. Germline CDR1 is KGHSH and CDR2 is LQKENI. The J segment lost 2 bases and the V segment lost 2 bases, leaving 8 bases of the junction unmatched. The CDR3 is made up of 17 amino acids. The CDR3 DNA sequence: TGTGCCAGCTCACCATCGACTAGCGAGTATACCTACAATGAGCAGTTCTTC. It encodes CASSPSTSEYTYNEQFF.

The V call is TRBV29-1, the J call TRBJ2-1; the D is unclear. CDR1 and CDR2 from the germline V gene are SQVTM and ANQGSEA. V was cut by 4 bases and J by 8 bases, with 9 bases left in between. This CDR3 has 11 residues. CDR3 sequence: CSVGRVHEQFF. CDR3 nucleotide sequence: TGCAGCGTTGGACGTGTCCATGAGCAGTTCTTC.